This is a list of T cell receptor beta chains from one sample in a study of vaccination and CD4 T cells after COVID-19. Antigens for these TCRs are unknown. TCRdb reprocessed the PCR reads with MiXCR, giving one entry per CDR3 protein. The repertoire holds fewer than 20,000 distinct CDR3 sequences, with more than 50% as singletons. Sequenced material: CD4+ T cells from blood, cultured in vitro, taken before SARS-CoV-2 vaccination. All receptors come from a human donor who had recovered from COVID-19. CDR3s include the opening cysteine and the closing phenylalanine or tryptophan. The D gene is left open where the match is weak. Where a row states a size, it is once, few, many or the class of an expanded clone; other rows omit it.

D gene	V gene	J gene	clone size	CDR3 DNA	CDR3 protein
-	TRBV30	TRBJ2-5	once	TGTGCCTGGAGAGCGGGCTCATCCTTACAAGAGACCCAGTACTTC	CAWRAGSSLQETQYF
-	TRBV28	TRBJ2-3	-	TGTGCCAGCAGTTTATGGGACCACAAACTCACAGATACGCAGTATTTT	CASSLWDHKLTDTQYF
TRBD2	TRBV7-3	TRBJ2-3	few	TGTGCCAGCAGCCAGTCCCTAGCGGGGGCCACAGATACGCAGTATTTT	CASSQSLAGATDTQYF
-	TRBV10-1	TRBJ2-5	-	TGCGCCAGCAGTGCGGAGACCCAGTACTTC	CASSAETQYF
TRBD1	TRBV7-7	TRBJ2-7	few	TGTGCTAGCAGCTCCTCCAGCGGGACAGGGCAATCCTACGAGCAGTACTTC	CASSSSSGTGQSYEQYF
-	TRBV28	TRBJ1-5	-	TGTGCCAGCAGTTTAACGACCCCCAGGGGCCAGCCCCAGCATTTT	CASSLTTPRGQPQHF
TRBD2	TRBV20-1	TRBJ2-7	-	TGCAGTGCACTCGGACTAGTTAGCTCCTACGAGCAGTACTTC	CSALGLVSSYEQYF
-	TRBV5-1	TRBJ2-5	-	TGCGCCAGCAGCAAAGGACACGGCCAAGAGACCCAGTACTTC	CASSKGHGQETQYF
-	TRBV20-1	TRBJ2-1	-	TGCAGTTCGGACATCGACGGGAGACGCACTCTTAATGAGCAGTTCTTC	CSSDIDGRRTLNEQFF
TRBD2	TRBV20-1	TRBJ2-3	-	TGCAGTGCTGCTGGCGGGAGGCGTACAGATACGCAGTATTTT	CSAAGGRRTDTQYF
-	TRBV19	TRBJ2-2	few	TGTGCCAGTAGTATACTGGGTGGTGGGCCAGGGACCGGGGAGCTGTTTTTT	CASSILGGGPGTGELFF
TRBD1	TRBV20-1	TRBJ1-5	few	TGCAGTGCAAAAGCAGGGGGTAACCAGCATTTT	CSAKAGGNQHF
TRBD1	TRBV5-1	TRBJ1-6	few	TGCGCCAGCAGCCGGGACAGGGGGGAATCACCCCTCCACTTT	CASSRDRGESPLHF
-	TRBV10-2	TRBJ2-7	-	TGCGCCAGCAGTGAACGTCGGCGGCAGTACTTC	CASSERRRQYF
-	TRBV6-1	TRBJ2-7	-	TGTGCGGCAGTGTCGGGGCCTGGAGAGCAGTACTTC	CAAVSGPGEQYF
-	TRBV20-1	TRBJ2-1	-	TGCAGTGCTAGCCGGGAGTTCGACAATGAGCAGTTCTTC	CSASREFDNEQFF
TRBD2	TRBV7-3	TRBJ2-7	-	TGTGCCAGCAGGCCAGCGGGAGGCTCCTACGAGCAGTACTTC	CASRPAGGSYEQYF
-	TRBV25-1	TRBJ2-7	-	TGTGCCAGCAGTGCTGCGTTGGCTCAAGTGGATGAGCAGTACTTC	CASSAALAQVDEQYF
-	TRBV4-1	TRBJ2-5	-	TGCGCCAGCAGCCGAGGAGGTTTGGAGACCCAGTACTTC	CASSRGGLETQYF
-	TRBV18	TRBJ1-1	-	TGTGCCAGCTCACCAAGACAGGCTCCCGAAGCTTTCTTT	CASSPRQAPEAFF
-	TRBV4-3	TRBJ1-2	-	TGCGCCAGCAGCCAAGATCTGAAAGATCTCATCTATGGCTACACCTTC	CASSQDLKDLIYGYTF
TRBD2	TRBV27	TRBJ2-1	few	TGTGCCAGCAGATCTAGCGGGAGAGTAGAGCAGTTCTTC	CASRSSGRVEQFF
-	TRBV18	TRBJ2-5	-	TGTGCCAGCTCACCGGACGGGAGAGAGACCCAGTACTTC	CASSPDGRETQYF
-	TRBV25-1	TRBJ2-1	-	TGTGCCAGCAGTGAAGGGTCGACAGTCTCCTACAATGAGCAGTTCTTC	CASSEGSTVSYNEQFF
TRBD1	TRBV27	TRBJ1-5	few	TGTGCCAGCAGCAAACAGGGGGCTAATCAGCCCCAGCATTTT	CASSKQGANQPQHF
-	TRBV19	TRBJ1-5	-	TGTGCCAGTAGTATAAAGGGTTCCTTTCAGCCCCAGCATTTT	CASSIKGSFQPQHF
-	TRBV27	TRBJ2-1	few	TGTGCCAGCAGTTTCGGGGGCAATGAGCAGTTCTTC	CASSFGGNEQFF
TRBD2	TRBV7-6	TRBJ2-1	-	TGTGCCAGCAGCCCCCTAGCGGGGGCCTCCTACAATGAGCAGTTCTTC	CASSPLAGASYNEQFF
TRBD1	TRBV25-1	TRBJ1-6	-	TGTGCCGGACGGGACAGGGCCGATTCACCCCTCCACTTT	CAGRDRADSPLHF
-	TRBV20-1	TRBJ2-7	once	TGCAGTACCCGGACTCACTTCTACGAGCAGTACTTC	CSTRTHFYEQYF
TRBD1	TRBV6-1	TRBJ2-7	few	TGTGCCAGCAGCCGGACAGGGAACGAGCAGTACTTC	CASSRTGNEQYF
-	TRBV14	TRBJ1-1	-	TGTGCCAGCAGCCAGGTCAGGGGAGGCACTGAAGCTTTCTTT	CASSQVRGGTEAFF
-	TRBV2	TRBJ1-2	once	TGTGCCAGCAGTGTCGGTGGCTATGGCTACACCTTC	CASSVGGYGYTF
-	TRBV15	TRBJ1-2	few	TGTGCCACCAGCAGAGAGGCTCTCTCCTATGGCTACACCTTC	CATSREALSYGYTF
TRBD2	TRBV20-1	TRBJ2-7	-	TGCAGTGCTAAAGAACCTAGCGGGAGATTCCCCTACGAGCAGTACTTC	CSAKEPSGRFPYEQYF
-	TRBV12-3/TRBV12-4	TRBJ1-1	medium-sized	TGTGCCAGCAGCCCCGGTGTAGAGAACACTGAAGCTTTCTTT	CASSPGVENTEAFF
TRBD1	TRBV11-1	TRBJ1-2	-	TGTGCCAGCAGCCCCATATTGGGACAGCCTGGCTACACCTTC	CASSPILGQPGYTF
-	TRBV6-2/TRBV6-3	TRBJ1-3	-	TGTGCCAGCAGCAATAGACACACATCCTCTGGAAACACCATATATTTT	CASSNRHTSSGNTIYF
-	TRBV20-1	TRBJ2-7	-	TGCAGTGCTAGGGGCGGATCGAACGAGCAGTACTTC	CSARGGSNEQYF
TRBD2	TRBV6-4	TRBJ2-3	few	TGTGCCAGCAGTGCTGGACTAGCGGGATCAGATACGCAGTATTTT	CASSAGLAGSDTQYF